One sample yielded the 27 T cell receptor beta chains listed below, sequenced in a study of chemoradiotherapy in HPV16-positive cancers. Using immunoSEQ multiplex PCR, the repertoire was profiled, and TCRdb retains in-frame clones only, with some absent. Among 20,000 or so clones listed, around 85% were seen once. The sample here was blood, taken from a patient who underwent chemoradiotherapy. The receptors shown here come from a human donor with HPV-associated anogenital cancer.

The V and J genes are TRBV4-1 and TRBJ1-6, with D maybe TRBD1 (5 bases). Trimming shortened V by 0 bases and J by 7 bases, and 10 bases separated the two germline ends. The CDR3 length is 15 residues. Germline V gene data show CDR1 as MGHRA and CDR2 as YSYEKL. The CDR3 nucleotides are TGCGCCAGCAGCCAAGAACAAGGGACCAATTCACCCCTCCACTTT. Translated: CASSQEQGTNSPLHF.

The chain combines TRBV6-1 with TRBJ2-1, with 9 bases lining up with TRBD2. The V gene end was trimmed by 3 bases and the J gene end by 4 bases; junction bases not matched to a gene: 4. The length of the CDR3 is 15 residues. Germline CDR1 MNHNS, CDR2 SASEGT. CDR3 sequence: CASSEIAGVYNEQFF. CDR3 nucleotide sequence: TGTGCCAGCAGTGAGATAGCGGGAGTTTACAATGAGCAGTTCTTC.

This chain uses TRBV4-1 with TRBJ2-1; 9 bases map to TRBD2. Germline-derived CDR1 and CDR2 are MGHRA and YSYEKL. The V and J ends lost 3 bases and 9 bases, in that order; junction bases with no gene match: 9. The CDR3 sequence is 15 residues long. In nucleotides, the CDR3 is TGCGCCAGCAGCCAGGAAGGGGGGACTAGCAGTGAGCAGTTCTTC. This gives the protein CASSQEGGTSSEQFF.

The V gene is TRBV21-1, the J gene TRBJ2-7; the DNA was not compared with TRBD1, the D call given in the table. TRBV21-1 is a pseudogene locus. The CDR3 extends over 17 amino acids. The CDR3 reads CASSKDGRTGGSYEQYF. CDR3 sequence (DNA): TGTGCCAGCAGCAAAGACGGAAGGACAGGGGGGTCCTACGAGCAGTACTTC.

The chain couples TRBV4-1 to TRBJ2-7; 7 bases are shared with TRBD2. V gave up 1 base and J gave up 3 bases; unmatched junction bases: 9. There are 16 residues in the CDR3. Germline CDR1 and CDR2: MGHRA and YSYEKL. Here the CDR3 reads CASSQGLAGDVYEQYF. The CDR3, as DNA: TGCGCCAGCAGCCAAGGCCTCGCGGGGGACGTCTACGAGCAGTACTTC.

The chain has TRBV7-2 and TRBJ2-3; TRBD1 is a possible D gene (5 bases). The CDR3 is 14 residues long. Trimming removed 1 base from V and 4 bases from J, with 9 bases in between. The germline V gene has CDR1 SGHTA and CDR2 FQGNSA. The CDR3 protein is CASSLGRVPDTQYF. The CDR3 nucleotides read TGTGCCAGCAGCTTAGGCAGGGTCCCAGATACGCAGTATTTT.

The chain's CDR3 is CASSTDHQETQYF. In DNA, the CDR3 is TGCGCCAGCAGTACGGACCACCAAGAGACCCAGTACTTC. The V gene is TRBV10-1, the J gene TRBJ2-5; D unclear. With 5 bases removed from V and 0 bases from J, the gap between germline ends came to 7 bases. From germline, CDR1 is WNHNN and CDR2 SYGVQD (reference sequence). The CDR3 is 13 residues long.

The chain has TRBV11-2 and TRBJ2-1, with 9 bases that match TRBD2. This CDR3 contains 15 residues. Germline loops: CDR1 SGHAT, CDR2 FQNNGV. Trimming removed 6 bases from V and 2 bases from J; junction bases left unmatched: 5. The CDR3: CASRPAGGAYNEQFF. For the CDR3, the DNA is TGTGCCAGCAGACCAGCGGGGGGAGCCTACAATGAGCAGTTCTTC.

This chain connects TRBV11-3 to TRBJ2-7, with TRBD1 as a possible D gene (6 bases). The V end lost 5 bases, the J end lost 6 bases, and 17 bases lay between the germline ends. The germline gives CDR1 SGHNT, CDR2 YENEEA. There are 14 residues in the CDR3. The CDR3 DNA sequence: TGTGCCAGCAGCGCTCTGGGACATGGGGGCGAGCAGTACTTC. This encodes CASSALGHGGEQYF.

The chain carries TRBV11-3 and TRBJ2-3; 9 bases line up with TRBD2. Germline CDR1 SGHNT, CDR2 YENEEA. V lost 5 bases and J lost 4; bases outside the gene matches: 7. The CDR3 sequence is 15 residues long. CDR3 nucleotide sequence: TGTGCCAGCAGCCACCGGGCGGGAGGGGCAGATACGCAGTATTTT. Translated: CASSHRAGGADTQYF.

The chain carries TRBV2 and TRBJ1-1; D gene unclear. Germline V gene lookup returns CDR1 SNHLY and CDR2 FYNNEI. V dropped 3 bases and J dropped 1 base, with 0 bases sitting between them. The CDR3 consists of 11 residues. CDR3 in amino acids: CASSENTEAFF. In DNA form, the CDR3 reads TGTGCCAGCAGTGAGAACACTGAAGCTTTCTTT.

For the CDR3, the DNA is TGTGCCAGTAGTATAGTCGGGACCGCCCCAAATCAGCCCCAGCATTTT. Its protein is CASSIVGTAPNQPQHF. The gene calls are TRBV19 and TRBJ1-5, with D possibly matching TRBD1 (5 bases). This CDR3 spans 16 amino acids. The germline gives CDR1 LNHDA, CDR2 SQIVND (reference sequence). Trimming removed 1 base from V and 4 bases from J, with 14 bases in between.

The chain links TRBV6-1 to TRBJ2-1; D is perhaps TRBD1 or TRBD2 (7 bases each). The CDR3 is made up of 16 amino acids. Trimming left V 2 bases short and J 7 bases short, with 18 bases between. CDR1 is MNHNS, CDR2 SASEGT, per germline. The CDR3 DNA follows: TGTGCCAGCAGTGAAAGGGGAGGGGGCGGGCGAAATGAGCAGTTCTTC. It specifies CASSERGGGGRNEQFF.

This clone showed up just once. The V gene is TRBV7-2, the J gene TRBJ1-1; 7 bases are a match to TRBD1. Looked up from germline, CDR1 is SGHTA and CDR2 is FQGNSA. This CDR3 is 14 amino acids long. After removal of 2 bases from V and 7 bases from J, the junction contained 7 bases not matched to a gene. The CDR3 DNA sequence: TGTGCCAGCAGCTTACTGAGGGGGCGTGGTGAAGCTTTCTTT. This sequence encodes CASSLLRGRGEAFF.

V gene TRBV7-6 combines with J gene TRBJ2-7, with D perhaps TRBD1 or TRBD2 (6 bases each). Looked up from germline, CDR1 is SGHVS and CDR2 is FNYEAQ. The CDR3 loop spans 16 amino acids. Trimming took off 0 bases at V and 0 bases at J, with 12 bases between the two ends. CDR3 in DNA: TGTGCCAGCAGCTTAGCGGAGGGGGGAGTCTCCTACGAGCAGTACTTC. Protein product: CASSLAEGGVSYEQYF.

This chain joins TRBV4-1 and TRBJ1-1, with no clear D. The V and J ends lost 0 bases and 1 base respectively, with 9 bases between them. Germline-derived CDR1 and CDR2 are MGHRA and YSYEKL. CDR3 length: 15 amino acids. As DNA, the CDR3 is TGCGCCAGCAGCCAAGATAGTGGGCAGAACACTGAAGCTTTCTTT. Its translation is CASSQDSGQNTEAFF.

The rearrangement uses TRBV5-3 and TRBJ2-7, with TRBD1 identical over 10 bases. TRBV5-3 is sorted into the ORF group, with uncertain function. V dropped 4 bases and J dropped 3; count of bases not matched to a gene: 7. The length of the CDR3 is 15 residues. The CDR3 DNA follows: TGTGCCAGAAGCGGGGACAGGGGCCCTCACTACGAGCAGTACTTC. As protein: CARSGDRGPHYEQYF.

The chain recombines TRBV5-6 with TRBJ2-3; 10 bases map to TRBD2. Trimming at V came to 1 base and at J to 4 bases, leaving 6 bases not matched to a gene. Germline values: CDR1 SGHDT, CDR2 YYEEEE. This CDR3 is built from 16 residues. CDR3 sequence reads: CASSLRLAGGADTQYF. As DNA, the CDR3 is TGTGCCAGCAGCTTGAGACTAGCGGGCGGGGCAGATACGCAGTATTTT.

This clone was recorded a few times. CDR3 residues: CASSIDRVGLGTQYF. CDR3 DNA: TGTGCCAGCAGCATCGACAGGGTGGGGCTTGGGACCCAGTACTTC. The V and J genes are TRBV6-5 and TRBJ2-5; 7 bases are shared with TRBD1. The CDR3 covers 15 residues. Germline V gives CDR1 MNHEY, CDR2 SVGAGI. V dropped 6 bases and J dropped 7; count of bases not matched to a gene: 14.

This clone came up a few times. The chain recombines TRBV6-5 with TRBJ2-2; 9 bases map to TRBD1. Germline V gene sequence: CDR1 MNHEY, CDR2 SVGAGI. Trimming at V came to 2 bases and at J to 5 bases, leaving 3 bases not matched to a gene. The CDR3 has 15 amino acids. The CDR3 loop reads CASSYQDRGTGELFF. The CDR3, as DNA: TGTGCCAGCAGTTACCAGGACAGGGGAACCGGGGAGCTGTTTTTT.

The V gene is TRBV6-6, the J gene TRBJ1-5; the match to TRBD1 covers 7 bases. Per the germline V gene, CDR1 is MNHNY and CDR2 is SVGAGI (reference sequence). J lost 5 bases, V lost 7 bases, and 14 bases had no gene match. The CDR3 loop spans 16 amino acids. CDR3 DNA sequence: TGTGCCAGCACCGGGACAGCCATGCTATCAGATCAGCCCCAGCATTTT. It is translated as CASTGTAMLSDQPQHF.

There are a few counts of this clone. This CDR3 is CASSPTGHSSYNEQFF. CDR3 sequence (DNA): TGTGCCAGCAGTCCAACCGGACACAGCTCCTACAATGAGCAGTTCTTC. This rearrangement joins TRBV27 to TRBJ2-1; maybe TRBD1 (5 bases). Germline values: CDR1 MNHEY, CDR2 SMNVEV (reference sequence). V was shortened by 5 bases and J by 0 bases, with 14 bases between the two germline ends. CDR3 size: 16 residues.

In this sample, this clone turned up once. The CDR3 coding sequence is TGTGCCAGCAGTTACTCGGTCAGCGGGAGAATCAATGAGCAGTTCTTC. Its translation: CASSYSVSGRINEQFF. The genes are TRBV6-6 and TRBJ2-1; 8 nucleotides align to TRBD2. J gave up 6 bases and V 0 bases, and 7 bases lay outside the gene matches. CDR1 and CDR2 from the germline V gene are MNHNY and SVGAGI (reference sequence). This CDR3 has 16 residues.

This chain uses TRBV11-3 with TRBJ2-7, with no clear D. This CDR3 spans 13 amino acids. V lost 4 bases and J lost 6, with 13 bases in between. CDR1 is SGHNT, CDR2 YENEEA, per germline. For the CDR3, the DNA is TGTGCCAGCAGCTGGTCGTCAGTGGGCGAGCAGTACTTC. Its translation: CASSWSSVGEQYF. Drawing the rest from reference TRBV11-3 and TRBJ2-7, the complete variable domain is EAGVVQSPRYKIIEKKQPVAFWCNPISGHNTLYWYLQNLGQGPELLIRYENEEAVDDSQLPKDRFSAERLKGVDSTLKIQPAELGDSAVYLCASSWSSVGEQYFGPGTRLTVT.

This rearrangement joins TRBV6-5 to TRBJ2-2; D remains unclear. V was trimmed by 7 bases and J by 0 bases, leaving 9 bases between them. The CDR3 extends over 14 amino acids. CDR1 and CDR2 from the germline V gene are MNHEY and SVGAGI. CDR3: CASNRQANTGELFF. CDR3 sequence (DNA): TGTGCCAGCAACCGACAAGCGAACACCGGGGAGCTGTTTTTT.

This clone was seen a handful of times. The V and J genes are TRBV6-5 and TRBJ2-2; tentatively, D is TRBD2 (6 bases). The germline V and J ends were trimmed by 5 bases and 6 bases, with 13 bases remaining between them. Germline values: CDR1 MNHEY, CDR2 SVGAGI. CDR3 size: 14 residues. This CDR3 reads CASSRGEEAGELFF. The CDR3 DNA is TGTGCCAGCAGTCGCGGGGAGGAGGCCGGGGAGCTGTTTTTT.

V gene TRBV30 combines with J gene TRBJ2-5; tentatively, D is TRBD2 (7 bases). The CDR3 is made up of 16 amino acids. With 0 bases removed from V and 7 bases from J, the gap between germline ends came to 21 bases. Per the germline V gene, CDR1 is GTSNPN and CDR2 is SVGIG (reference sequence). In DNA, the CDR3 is TGTGCCTGGAGTGTAAAGGGGGGGGCGATATCTCTGACCCAGTACTTC. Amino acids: CAWSVKGGAISLTQYF. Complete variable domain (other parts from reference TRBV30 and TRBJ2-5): SQTIHQWPATLVQPVGSPLSLECTVEGTSNPNLYWYRQAAGRGLQLLFYSVGIGQISSEVPQNLSASRPQDRQFILSSKKLLLSDSGFYLCAWSVKGGAISLTQYFGPGTRLLVL.